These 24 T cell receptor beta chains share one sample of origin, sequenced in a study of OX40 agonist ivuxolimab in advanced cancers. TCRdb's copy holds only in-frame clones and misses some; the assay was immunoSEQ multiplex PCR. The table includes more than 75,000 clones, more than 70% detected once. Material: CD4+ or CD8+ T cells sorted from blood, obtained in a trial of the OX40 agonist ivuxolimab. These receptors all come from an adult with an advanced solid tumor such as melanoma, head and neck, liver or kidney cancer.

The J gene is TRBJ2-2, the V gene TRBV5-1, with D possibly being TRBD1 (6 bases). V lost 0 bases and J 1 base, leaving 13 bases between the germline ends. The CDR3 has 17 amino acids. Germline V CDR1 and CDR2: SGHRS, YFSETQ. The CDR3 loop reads CASSLEPGAGNTGELFF. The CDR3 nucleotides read TGCGCCAGCAGCTTGGAGCCAGGGGCTGGGAACACCGGGGAGCTGTTTTTT.

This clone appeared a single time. CDR3 loop: CASSEARGAGYQETQYF. CDR3 bases: TGCGCCAGCAGTGAAGCCCGGGGCGCGGGGTACCAAGAGACCCAGTACTTC. This chain uses TRBV10-2 with TRBJ2-5; D might be TRBD2 (6 bases). V lost 3 bases, J lost 0 bases, and 17 bases lay in between. The CDR3 is 17 amino acids. Germline CDR1 reads WSHSY; CDR2 reads SAAADI.

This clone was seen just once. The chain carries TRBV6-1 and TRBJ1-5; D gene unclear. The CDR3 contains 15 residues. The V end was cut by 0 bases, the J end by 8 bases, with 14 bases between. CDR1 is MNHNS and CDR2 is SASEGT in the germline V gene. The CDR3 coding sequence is TGTGCCAGCAGTGAAGCCGCCTCGCCCGTGAAGCCCCAGCATTTT. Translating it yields CASSEAASPVKPQHF.

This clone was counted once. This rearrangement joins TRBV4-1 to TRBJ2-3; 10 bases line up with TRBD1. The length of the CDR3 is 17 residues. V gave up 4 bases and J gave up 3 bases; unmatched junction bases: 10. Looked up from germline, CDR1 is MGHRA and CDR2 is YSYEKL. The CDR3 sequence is CASSRLGQGGTTDTQYF. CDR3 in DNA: TGCGCCAGCAGCCGATTAGGACAGGGGGGCACGACAGATACGCAGTATTTT.

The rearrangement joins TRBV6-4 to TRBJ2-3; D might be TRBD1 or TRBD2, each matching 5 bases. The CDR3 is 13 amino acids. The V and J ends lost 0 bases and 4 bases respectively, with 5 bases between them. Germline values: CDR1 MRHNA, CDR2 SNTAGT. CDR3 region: CASSDSGADTQYF. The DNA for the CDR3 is TGTGCCAGCAGTGACTCGGGGGCAGATACGCAGTATTTT.

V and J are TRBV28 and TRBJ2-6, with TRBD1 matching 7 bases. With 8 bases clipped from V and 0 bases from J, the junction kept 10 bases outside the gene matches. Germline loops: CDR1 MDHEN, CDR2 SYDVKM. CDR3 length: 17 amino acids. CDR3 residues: CASRTRTGPSGANVLTF. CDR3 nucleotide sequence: TGTGCCAGCCGTACCCGGACAGGCCCCTCTGGGGCCAACGTCCTGACTTTC.

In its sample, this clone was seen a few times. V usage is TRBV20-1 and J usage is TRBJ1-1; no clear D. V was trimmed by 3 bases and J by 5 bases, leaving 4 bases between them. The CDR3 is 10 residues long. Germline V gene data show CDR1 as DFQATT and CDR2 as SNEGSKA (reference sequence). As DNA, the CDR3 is TGCAGTGCTAGGGGGACTGAAGCTTTCTTT. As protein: CSARGTEAFF.

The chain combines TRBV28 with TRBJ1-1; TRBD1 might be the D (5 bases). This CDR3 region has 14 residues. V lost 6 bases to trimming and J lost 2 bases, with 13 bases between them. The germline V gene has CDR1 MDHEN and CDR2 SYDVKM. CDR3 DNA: TGTGCCAGCAGCTCCTTAGACAGAAACACTGAAGCTTTCTTT. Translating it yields CASSSLDRNTEAFF. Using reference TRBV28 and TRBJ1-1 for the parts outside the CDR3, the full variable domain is DVKVTQSSRYLVKRTGEKVFLECVQDMDHENMFWYRQDPGLGLRLIYFSYDVKMKEKGDIPEGYSVSREKKERFSLILESASTNQTSMYLCASSSLDRNTEAFFGQGTRLTVV.

Here the CDR3 reads CASSGANQETQYF. For the CDR3, the DNA is TGTGCCAGCTCTGGGGCGAACCAAGAGACCCAGTACTTC. The chain joins TRBV18 to TRBJ2-5, with TRBD1 as a possible D gene (5 bases). CDR1 is KGHSH, CDR2 LQKENI, per germline. The V gene lost 6 bases and the J gene lost 0 bases, with 8 bases spanning the gap. The CDR3 has 13 amino acids.

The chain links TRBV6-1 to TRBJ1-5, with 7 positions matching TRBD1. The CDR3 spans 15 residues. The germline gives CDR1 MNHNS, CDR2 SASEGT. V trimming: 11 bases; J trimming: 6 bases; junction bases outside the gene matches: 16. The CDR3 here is CASRAGRGLSQPQHF. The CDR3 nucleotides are TGTGCCTCTCGAGCGGGGAGGGGGCTTAGTCAGCCCCAGCATTTT.

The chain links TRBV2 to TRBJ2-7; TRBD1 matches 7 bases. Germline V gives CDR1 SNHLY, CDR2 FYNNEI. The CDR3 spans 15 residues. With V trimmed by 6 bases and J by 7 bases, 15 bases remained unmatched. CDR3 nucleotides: TGTGCCAGCAGCCGACAGATGACAGGGTCTGTGGAGCAGTACTTC. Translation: CASSRQMTGSVEQYF.

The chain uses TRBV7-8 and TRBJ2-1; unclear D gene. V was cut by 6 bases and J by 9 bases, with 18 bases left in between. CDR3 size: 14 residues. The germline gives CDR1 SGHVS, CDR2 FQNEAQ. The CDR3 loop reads CASREFLSITEQFF. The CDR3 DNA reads TGTGCCAGCAGGGAGTTCCTATCAATAACTGAGCAGTTCTTC.

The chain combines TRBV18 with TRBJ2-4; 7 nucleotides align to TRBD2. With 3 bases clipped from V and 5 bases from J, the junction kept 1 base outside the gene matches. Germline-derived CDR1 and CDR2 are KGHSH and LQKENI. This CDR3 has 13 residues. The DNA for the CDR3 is TGTGCCAGCTCACCGGGGGGGGAAAACATTCAGTACTTC. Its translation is CASSPGGENIQYF.

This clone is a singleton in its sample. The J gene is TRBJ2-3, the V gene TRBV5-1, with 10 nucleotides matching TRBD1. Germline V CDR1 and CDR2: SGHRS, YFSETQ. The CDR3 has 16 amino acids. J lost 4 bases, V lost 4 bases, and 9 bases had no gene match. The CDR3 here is CASSRGQGVWSDTQYF. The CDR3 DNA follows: TGCGCCAGCAGCCGCGGACAGGGGGTTTGGTCAGATACGCAGTATTTT. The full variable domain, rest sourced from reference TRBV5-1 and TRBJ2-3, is KAGVTQTPRYLIKTRGQQVTLSCSPISGHRSVSWYQQTPGQGLQFLFEYFSETQRNKGNFPGRFSGRQFSNSRSEMNVSTLELGDSALYLCASSRGQGVWSDTQYFGPGTRLTVL.

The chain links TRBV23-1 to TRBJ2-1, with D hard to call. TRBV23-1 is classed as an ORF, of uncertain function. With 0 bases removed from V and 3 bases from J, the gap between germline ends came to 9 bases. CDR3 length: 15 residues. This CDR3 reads CASSQSGTLYNEQFF. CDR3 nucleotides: TGCGCCAGCAGTCAATCCGGCACACTCTACAATGAGCAGTTCTTC.

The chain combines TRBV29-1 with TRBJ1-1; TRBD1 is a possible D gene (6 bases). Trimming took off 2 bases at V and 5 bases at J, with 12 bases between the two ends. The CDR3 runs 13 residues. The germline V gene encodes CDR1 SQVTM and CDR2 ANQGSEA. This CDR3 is CSVEFSQGTEAFF. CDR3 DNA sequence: TGCAGCGTTGAATTTTCACAGGGTACTGAAGCTTTCTTT. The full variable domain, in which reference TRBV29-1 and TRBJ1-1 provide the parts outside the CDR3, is SAVISQKPSRDICQRGTSLTIQCQVDSQVTMMFWYRQQPGQSLTLIATANQGSEATYESGFVIDKFPISRPNLTFSTLTVSNMSPEDSSIYLCSVEFSQGTEAFFGQGTRLTVV.

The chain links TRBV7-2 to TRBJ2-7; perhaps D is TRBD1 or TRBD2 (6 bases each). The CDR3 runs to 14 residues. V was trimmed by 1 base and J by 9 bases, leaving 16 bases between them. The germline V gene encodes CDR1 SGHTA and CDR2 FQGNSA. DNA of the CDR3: TGTGCCAGCAGCTTAGTCCGGGACGGAGGGGGGCAGTACTTC. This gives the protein CASSLVRDGGGQYF.

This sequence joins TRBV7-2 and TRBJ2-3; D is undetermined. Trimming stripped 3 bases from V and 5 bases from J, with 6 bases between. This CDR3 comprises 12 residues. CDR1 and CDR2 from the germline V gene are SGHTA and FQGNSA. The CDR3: CASSFPRDTQYF. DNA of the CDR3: TGTGCCAGCAGCTTTCCAAGAGATACGCAGTATTTT. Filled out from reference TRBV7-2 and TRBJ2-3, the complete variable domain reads GAGVSQSPSNKVTEKGKDVELRCDPISGHTALYWYRQSLGQGLEFLIYFQGNSAPDKSGLPSDRFSAERTGGSVSTLTIQRTQQEDSAVYLCASSFPRDTQYFGPGTRLTVL.

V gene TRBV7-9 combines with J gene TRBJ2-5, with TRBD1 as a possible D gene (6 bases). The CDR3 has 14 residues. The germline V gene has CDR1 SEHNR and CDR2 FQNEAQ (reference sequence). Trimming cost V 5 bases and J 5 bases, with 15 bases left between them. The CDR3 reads CASSPGTTGETQYF. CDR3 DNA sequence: TGTGCCAGCAGCCCAGGGACCACAGGGGAGACCCAGTACTTC.

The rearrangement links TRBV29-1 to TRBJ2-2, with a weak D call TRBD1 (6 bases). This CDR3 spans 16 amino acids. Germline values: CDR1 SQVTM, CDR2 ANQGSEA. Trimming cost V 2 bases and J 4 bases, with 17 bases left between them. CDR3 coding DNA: TGCAGCGTTGAATCTGCCCACAGGGTTAGCACCGGGGAGCTGTTTTTT. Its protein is CSVESAHRVSTGELFF.

CDR3: CASSFQNTEAFF. The DNA of the CDR3 is TGTGCCAGCAGCTTTCAGAACACTGAAGCTTTCTTT. The genes are TRBV7-2 and TRBJ1-1, with D hard to call. CDR3 length: 12 amino acids. The germline V gene has CDR1 SGHTA and CDR2 FQGNSA. V gave up 3 bases and J gave up 1 base, with 3 bases separating them.

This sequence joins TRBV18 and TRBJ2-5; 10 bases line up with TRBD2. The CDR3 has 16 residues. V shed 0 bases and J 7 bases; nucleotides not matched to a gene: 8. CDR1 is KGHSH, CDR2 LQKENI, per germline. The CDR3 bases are TGTGCCAGCTCACCACCGGGTCTAGCGGGAGCCTGGACCCAGTACTTC. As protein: CASSPPGLAGAWTQYF.

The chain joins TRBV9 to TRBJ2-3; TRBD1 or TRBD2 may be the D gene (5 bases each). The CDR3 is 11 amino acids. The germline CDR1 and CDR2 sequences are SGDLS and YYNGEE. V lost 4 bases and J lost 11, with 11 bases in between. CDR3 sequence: CASSSGTQQYF. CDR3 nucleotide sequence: TGTGCCAGCAGCTCCGGGACCCAGCAGTATTTT.

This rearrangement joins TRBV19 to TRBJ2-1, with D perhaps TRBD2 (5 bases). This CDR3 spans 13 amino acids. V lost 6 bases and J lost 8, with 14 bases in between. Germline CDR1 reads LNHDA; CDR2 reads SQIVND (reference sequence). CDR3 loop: CASSFPSSYEQFF. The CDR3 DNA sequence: TGTGCCAGTAGCTTTCCTAGCTCCTATGAGCAGTTCTTC.